The 28 T cell receptor beta chains below all came from one sample that was sequenced in a study of OX40 agonist ivuxolimab in advanced cancers. Clones were read by immunoSEQ multiplex PCR, and TCRdb kept only the in-frame ones, dropping some. The sample lists approximately 70,000 clones; roughly 88% were seen once. The sample in question was CD4+ or CD8+ T cells sorted from blood, obtained in a trial of the OX40 agonist ivuxolimab. These receptors were taken from an adult with an advanced solid tumor such as melanoma, head and neck, liver or kidney cancer.

This chain connects TRBV27 to TRBJ1-1; possibly TRBD1 for D (5 bases). V lost 8 bases, J lost 0 bases, and 13 bases lay in between. The CDR3 runs to 14 residues. Per the germline V gene, CDR1 is MNHEY and CDR2 is SMNVEV (reference sequence). The chain's CDR3 is CASGRDRMNTEAFF. The CDR3 nucleotides read TGTGCCAGCGGACGGGACCGCATGAACACTGAAGCTTTCTTT.

V and J are TRBV5-1 and TRBJ2-1; 12 bases map to TRBD2. After removal of 4 bases from V and 5 bases from J, the junction contained 13 bases not matched to a gene. Looked up from germline, CDR1 is SGHRS and CDR2 is YFSETQ. The CDR3 contains 18 residues. Here the CDR3 reads CASSAGLAGQATHNEQFF. For the CDR3, the DNA is TGCGCCAGCAGCGCGGGACTAGCGGGCCAGGCAACTCACAATGAGCAGTTCTTC.

The chain has TRBV6-6 and TRBJ1-1; the D is unclear. The V gene lost 2 bases and the J gene lost 7 bases, with 5 bases spanning the gap. The CDR3 totals 11 residues. The germline CDR1 and CDR2 sequences are MNHNY and SVGAGI (reference sequence). CDR3 DNA sequence: TGTGCCAGCAGTTACAGGTTTGAAGCTTTCTTT. Translating it yields CASSYRFEAFF.

This sequence joins TRBV6-5 and TRBJ1-2; possibly TRBD1 for D (6 bases). Germline V gene lookup returns CDR1 MNHEY and CDR2 SVGAGI. The CDR3 has 14 residues. The V end was cut by 6 bases, the J end by 3 bases, with 14 bases between. The CDR3 nucleotides are TGTGCCAGCAGAACTGACAGGACGGACTATGGCTACACCTTC. Residues: CASRTDRTDYGYTF.

The CDR3 loop is CASKREQETQYF. DNA for the CDR3: TGTGCCAGCAAGAGAGAACAAGAGACCCAGTACTTC. The chain links TRBV2 to TRBJ2-5; D is ambiguous. Germline assignment: CDR1 SNHLY and CDR2 FYNNEI. V lost 7 bases to trimming and J lost 2 bases, with 8 bases between them. This CDR3 spans 12 amino acids.

J is TRBJ2-4 and V is TRBV28; weak D call: TRBD1 (5 bases). Trimming took 4 bases from V and 4 from J, leaving 11 bases between them. CDR3 size: 14 residues. Germline V gene sequence: CDR1 MDHEN, CDR2 SYDVKM. Here the CDR3 DNA reads TGTGCCAGCAGTTCGCAGGGTCCGAAAAACATTCAGTACTTC. It encodes CASSSQGPKNIQYF.

The J gene is TRBJ2-2, the V gene TRBV19, with 8 nucleotides matching TRBD1. The CDR3 runs to 15 residues. CDR1 is LNHDA and CDR2 is SQIVND in the germline V gene (reference sequence). Trimming removed 8 bases from V and 3 bases from J; junction bases left unmatched: 8. The CDR3 sequence is CASSQGVSDTGELFF. The CDR3 DNA reads TGTGCCAGTTCACAGGGGGTTTCCGACACCGGGGAGCTGTTTTTT.

This clone was counted once. This rearrangement joins TRBV5-1 to TRBJ1-1; a possible D gene is TRBD1 (6 bases). Trimming left V 8 bases short and J 2 bases short, with 13 bases between. Germline CDR1 and CDR2: SGHRS and YFSETQ. This CDR3 spans 13 amino acids. CDR3 residues: CASSSTGNTEAFF. DNA of the CDR3: TGCGCCAGTTCATCGACAGGTAACACTGAAGCTTTCTTT.

The chain is built from TRBV28 and TRBJ1-6; TRBD1 matches 10 bases. Germline CDR1 reads MDHEN; CDR2 reads SYDVKM. There are 15 residues in the CDR3. J was trimmed by 10 bases and V by 5 bases; bases with no gene match: 8. The CDR3 bases are TGTGCCAGCAGTAACGCGGGACAGGGGAGGTCACCCCTCCACTTT. Its protein product is CASSNAGQGRSPLHF.

This chain links TRBV9 with TRBJ2-3; D is undetermined. V gave up 0 bases and J gave up 3 bases, with 11 bases separating them. Looked up from germline, CDR1 is SGDLS and CDR2 is YYNGEE. The CDR3 loop spans 15 amino acids. CDR3 in DNA: TGTGCCAGCAGCGTAGCTGGGGTTGGGACAGATACGCAGTATTTT. Protein product: CASSVAGVGTDTQYF.

This clone was counted between two and nine times. The gene calls are TRBV19 and TRBJ1-5, with 7 bases identical to TRBD1. CDR3 length equals 15 residues. Germline CDR1 and CDR2: LNHDA and SQIVND (reference sequence). The J segment lost 1 base and the V segment lost 6 bases, leaving 6 bases of the junction unmatched. The CDR3 protein is CASREKGASNQPQHF. CDR3 nucleotide sequence: TGTGCCAGTAGGGAAAAGGGGGCGAGCAATCAGCCCCAGCATTTT.

This clone was recorded only once. This chain links TRBV19 with TRBJ1-5; D call uncertain. CDR3 length: 13 amino acids. Germline V gene lookup returns CDR1 LNHDA and CDR2 SQIVND (reference sequence). V lost 7 bases and J lost 0, with 7 bases in between. CDR3 sequence: CASTPTSNQPQHF. The CDR3 bases are TGTGCCAGTACCCCTACTAGCAATCAGCCCCAGCATTTT.

The rearrangement links TRBV7-9 to TRBJ2-7, with 10 bases aligning to TRBD1. With 4 bases clipped from V and 6 bases from J, the junction kept 0 bases outside the gene matches. Germline V gene data show CDR1 as SEHNR and CDR2 as FQNEAQ (reference sequence). This CDR3 has 12 residues. Here the CDR3 reads CASSWDRGEQYF. The DNA of the CDR3 is TGTGCCAGCAGCTGGGACAGGGGCGAGCAGTACTTC.

The V and J genes are TRBV28 and TRBJ1-6, with 9 bases matching TRBD1. V was pared by 3 bases and J by 9 bases, with 6 bases of the junction left unmatched. The CDR3 contains 15 residues. In germline, CDR1 is MDHEN, CDR2 SYDVKM. The CDR3 is CASSLGTGRTSPLHF. DNA of the CDR3: TGTGCCAGCAGTTTGGGGACAGGGAGGACTTCACCCCTCCACTTT.

The rearrangement joins TRBV19 to TRBJ1-2; TRBD1 is a possible D gene (5 bases). Looked up from germline, CDR1 is LNHDA and CDR2 is SQIVND (reference sequence). The V end lost 0 bases, the J end lost 4 bases, and 9 bases lay between the germline ends. The CDR3 runs to 14 residues. This CDR3 is CASSIEDNLYGYTF. The CDR3, as DNA: TGTGCCAGTAGTATAGAGGACAACCTCTATGGCTACACCTTC.

This chain links TRBV5-6 with TRBJ2-5, with TRBD2 identical over 11 bases. The CDR3 is made up of 16 amino acids. V lost 2 bases, J lost 5 bases, and 8 bases stayed unmatched. CDR1 and CDR2 from the germline V gene are SGHDT and YYEEEE. Here the CDR3 reads CASSFGIAGGLETQYF. DNA for the CDR3: TGTGCCAGCAGCTTTGGTATAGCGGGGGGGCTTGAGACCCAGTACTTC.

The V and J genes are TRBV11-2 and TRBJ2-3, with a possible D match to TRBD2 (5 bases). V was pared by 4 bases and J by 6 bases, with 8 bases between. Germline V lookup: CDR1 SGHAT, CDR2 FQNNGV. The CDR3 consists of 12 residues. Here the CDR3 reads CASSSPGDTQYF. CDR3 nucleotide sequence: TGTGCCAGCAGCTCCCCGGGGGATACGCAGTATTTT.

The rearrangement links TRBV7-9 to TRBJ2-7; the D gene is possibly TRBD1 (5 bases). The CDR3 loop spans 13 amino acids. Germline V CDR1 and CDR2: SEHNR, FQNEAQ (reference sequence). Trimming took off 8 bases at V and 5 bases at J, with 16 bases between the two ends. The CDR3 is CASARIAGHEQYF. CDR3 DNA sequence: TGTGCCAGCGCTAGGATTGCAGGGCACGAGCAGTACTTC.

The gene calls are TRBV5-1 and TRBJ2-2; D remains ambiguous. The CDR3 runs 14 residues. Per the germline V gene, CDR1 is SGHRS and CDR2 is YFSETQ. Trimming shortened V by 4 bases and J by 1 base, and 8 bases separated the two germline ends. The CDR3 spells CASSRSGNTGELFF. DNA for the CDR3: TGCGCCAGCAGCCGATCAGGGAACACCGGGGAGCTGTTTTTT.

The chain couples TRBV5-4 to TRBJ2-2, with TRBD2 as a possible D gene (6 bases). V was shortened by 5 bases and J by 5 bases, with 13 bases between the two germline ends. The CDR3 extends over 14 amino acids. Germline CDR1 reads SGHNT; CDR2 reads YYREEE (reference sequence). The CDR3 nucleotides read TGTGCCAGCAGGGGCGGGACTCCTACCGGGGAGCTGTTTTTT. Residues: CASRGGTPTGELFF.

CDR3 DNA: TGTGCCAGCAGTCCGTGGGACAGGGATTATGGCTACACCTTC. It translates to CASSPWDRDYGYTF. The chain recombines TRBV27 with TRBJ1-2; 9 nucleotides line up with TRBD1. Germline V gives CDR1 MNHEY, CDR2 SMNVEV (reference sequence). CDR3 size: 14 residues. J lost 5 bases, V lost 5 bases, and 6 bases had no gene match.

J is TRBJ1-2 and V is TRBV30; D perhaps matches TRBD1 (5 bases). Trimming left V 4 bases short and J 8 bases short, with 14 bases between. CDR3 length: 12 residues. Germline loops: CDR1 GTSNPN, CDR2 SVGIG (reference sequence). CDR3 sequence: CAWIVGARGYTF. CDR3 nucleotides: TGTGCCTGGATAGTAGGGGCAAGAGGCTACACCTTC.

This sequence joins TRBV30 and TRBJ1-5; D not resolved. The ends were cut back, 2 bases at V and 0 bases at J, with 8 bases in the middle. This CDR3 comprises 14 residues. Germline V gives CDR1 GTSNPN, CDR2 SVGIG (reference sequence). DNA of the CDR3: TGTGCCTGGAGTAACACCAATAGCAATCAGCCCCAGCATTTT. Translated, it gives CAWSNTNSNQPQHF.

The chain uses TRBV7-3 and TRBJ2-3, with 14 bases fitting TRBD2. This CDR3 is built from 17 residues. V trimming: 4 bases; J trimming: 6 bases; junction bases outside the gene matches: 9. The germline gives CDR1 SGHTA, CDR2 FQGTGA. The CDR3 loop is CASSSLTSGRARDTQYF. The CDR3 DNA sequence: TGTGCCAGCAGCTCCTTGACTAGCGGGAGGGCCAGGGATACGCAGTATTTT.

The gene calls are TRBV7-3 and TRBJ2-7, with TRBD2 matching over 12 bases. V dropped 1 base and J dropped 4; count of bases not matched to a gene: 8. Germline CDR1 is SGHTA and CDR2 is FQGTGA. The CDR3 consists of 17 residues. CDR3 protein: CASSLMALAGGEYEQYF. DNA for the CDR3: TGTGCCAGCAGCTTAATGGCCCTAGCGGGAGGGGAATACGAGCAGTACTTC.

V and J are TRBV5-1 and TRBJ2-1; possibly TRBD2 for D (5 bases). Deletions cut 1 base from V and 4 bases from J, with 12 bases between. The CDR3 spans 15 residues. Germline V gene sequence: CDR1 SGHRS, CDR2 YFSETQ. In DNA form, the CDR3 reads TGCGCCAGCAGCTTGCGGCTAGCAGAATACAATGAGCAGTTCTTC. Amino acids: CASSLRLAEYNEQFF.

The chain has TRBV7-2 and TRBJ1-6; D not resolved. The CDR3 is made up of 15 amino acids. CDR1 SGHTA and CDR2 FQGNSA come from the germline V gene. V lost 0 bases and J lost 4, with 7 bases in between. The CDR3 here is CASSLAFQYNSPLHF. The CDR3 nucleotides read TGTGCCAGCAGCTTAGCGTTTCAATATAATTCACCCCTCCACTTT.

The V and J genes are TRBV9 and TRBJ2-6; D is undetermined. The germline V and J ends were trimmed by 0 bases and 0 bases, with 7 bases remaining between them. This CDR3 is built from 16 residues. Germline V CDR1 and CDR2: SGDLS, YYNGEE. Written as DNA, the CDR3 is TGTGCCAGCAGCGTAGTATGGGGCTCTGGGGCCAACGTCCTGACTTTC. Residues: CASSVVWGSGANVLTF.